The 27 T cell receptor beta chains below were found in one sample sequenced in a study of blood T cell repertoires in COVID-19. Here immunoSEQ multiplex PCR was the method, and the copy in TCRdb shows in-frame clones only, minus some. Of just over 350,000 clones listed, around 88% are singletons. Material: peripheral blood. These receptors were taken from a woman in her fifties or sixties with COVID-19, enrolled during active disease.

The J gene is TRBJ2-7, the V gene TRBV7-9; 10 nucleotides match TRBD2. The trim removed 4 bases at V and 6 bases at J, leaving 3 bases unmatched. Germline V gene lookup returns CDR1 SEHNR and CDR2 FQNEAQ (reference sequence). The CDR3 has 13 amino acids. The CDR3 region is CASSSGLAAEQYF. The CDR3 bases are TGTGCCAGCAGCTCAGGACTAGCGGCCGAGCAGTACTTC.

The DNA of the CDR3 is TGTGCCAGCAGCCCACCGACAGGGCTGGAAGATACGCAGTATTTT. Translation: CASSPPTGLEDTQYF. V gene TRBV4-2 combines with J gene TRBJ2-3; 7 nucleotides agree with TRBD1. V shed 4 bases and J 5 bases; nucleotides not matched to a gene: 9. Germline CDR1 is LGHNA and CDR2 is YNFKEQ. The CDR3 runs 15 residues.

The gene calls are TRBV4-1 and TRBJ2-7; D possibly corresponds to TRBD1 (6 bases). The CDR3 length is 15 residues. V was pared by 0 bases and J by 5 bases, with 14 bases between. Per the germline V gene, CDR1 is MGHRA and CDR2 is YSYEKL. The CDR3 coding sequence is TGCGCCAGCAGCCAAGAGTCCACAGGGACCCACGAGCAGTACTTC. The encoded protein is CASSQESTGTHEQYF.

This clone was detected a few times. The rearrangement uses TRBV15 and TRBJ1-2, with 8 bases identical to TRBD1. J gave up 7 bases and V 3 bases, and 7 bases lay outside the gene matches. This CDR3 comprises 14 residues. Per germline, CDR1 LNHNV and CDR2 YYDKDF (reference sequence). The CDR3, as DNA: TGTGCCACCAGCAGGGACAGGGTTTGGAGTGGCTACACCTTC. As protein: CATSRDRVWSGYTF.

The rearrangement links TRBV30 to TRBJ1-5, with TRBD1 matching 11 bases. CDR3 length equals 13 residues. Germline loops: CDR1 GTSNPN, CDR2 SVGIG (reference sequence). V trimming: 4 bases; J trimming: 6 bases; junction bases outside the gene matches: 2. In nucleotides, the CDR3 is TGTGCCTGGACCGGGACAGGGGGTCAGCCCCAGCATTTT. Encoded protein: CAWTGTGGQPQHF.

V is TRBV11-3 and J is TRBJ1-2; D is possibly TRBD1 (5 bases). The V end lost 5 bases, the J end lost 6 bases, and 16 bases lay between the germline ends. Germline V CDR1 and CDR2: SGHNT, YENEEA. The CDR3 covers 14 residues. CDR3 bases: TGTGCCAGCAGCCCTGGGACTGCCTGGGATGGCTACACCTTC. It yields the protein CASSPGTAWDGYTF.

The chain combines TRBV5-1 with TRBJ1-2, with no clear D. CDR1 and CDR2 from the germline V gene are SGHRS and YFSETQ. The CDR3 runs 15 residues. V lost 4 bases and J 7 bases, leaving 20 bases between the germline ends. The CDR3 DNA sequence: TGCGCCAGCAGCCCGGGAACGGGGTTTGAGGGTGGCTACACCTTC. Protein product: CASSPGTGFEGGYTF.

The gene calls are TRBV5-6 and TRBJ1-2; D possibly corresponds to TRBD1 (5 bases). The CDR3 runs to 13 residues. The germline CDR1 and CDR2 sequences are SGHDT and YYEEEE. V dropped 1 base and J dropped 4 bases, with 8 bases sitting between them. As DNA, the CDR3 is TGTGCCAGCAGCTTGCGGGGGAGCTATGGCTACACCTTC. Amino acids: CASSLRGSYGYTF.

This clone was observed a single time. This chain uses TRBV12-2 with TRBJ2-1; the DNA was not compared with TRBD1, the D call given in the table. TRBV12-2 is noted as a pseudogene. The CDR3 runs to 14 residues. CDR3 loop: CASRCRALYNEQFF. DNA of the CDR3: TGTGCAAGTCGCTGCAGGGCCCTCTACAATGAGCAGTTCTTC.

The chain links TRBV28 to TRBJ2-7; 7 bases are shared with TRBD1. V was pared by 6 bases and J by 2 bases, with 16 bases of the junction left unmatched. The CDR3 is 17 amino acids. Germline CDR1 is MDHEN and CDR2 is SYDVKM. The CDR3 DNA follows: TGTGCCAGCAGCTCACCTTCCTTACAGGGGACGACCTACGAGCAGTACTTC. Amino acid sequence: CASSSPSLQGTTYEQYF.

This rearrangement joins TRBV13 to TRBJ1-2, with no clear D. This CDR3 has 12 amino acids. V gave up 2 bases and J gave up 6 bases, with 7 bases separating them. The germline V gene has CDR1 PRHDT and CDR2 FYEKMQ (reference sequence). The CDR3 reads CASSLSADGYTF. For the CDR3, the DNA is TGTGCCAGCAGCTTATCTGCGGATGGCTACACCTTC.

This clone was found once. J is TRBJ2-6 and V is TRBV11-3, with D possibly matching TRBD2 (5 bases). Germline V gene sequence: CDR1 SGHNT, CDR2 YENEEA. This CDR3 has 15 residues. The V end was cut by 1 base, the J end by 3 bases, with 7 bases between. The DNA of the CDR3 is TGTGCCAGCAGCTTAGGAGGGCTTGGGGCCAACGTCCTGACTTTC. This codes for CASSLGGLGANVLTF. The full variable domain, its missing parts supplied by reference TRBV11-3 and TRBJ2-6, is EAGVVQSPRYKIIEKKQPVAFWCNPISGHNTLYWYLQNLGQGPELLIRYENEEAVDDSQLPKDRFSAERLKGVDSTLKIQPAELGDSAVYLCASSLGGLGANVLTFGAGSRLTVL.

The chain has TRBV11-3 and TRBJ2-7, with a possible D match to TRBD1 (6 bases). V lost 0 bases and J 2 bases, leaving 8 bases between the germline ends. The CDR3 spans 14 residues. Germline loops: CDR1 SGHNT, CDR2 YENEEA. CDR3 residues: CASSLDEGAYEQYF. The CDR3, as DNA: TGTGCCAGCAGCTTAGACGAGGGGGCCTACGAGCAGTACTTC. Full variable domain (rest looked up from reference TRBV11-3 and TRBJ2-7): EAGVVQSPRYKIIEKKQPVAFWCNPISGHNTLYWYLQNLGQGPELLIRYENEEAVDDSQLPKDRFSAERLKGVDSTLKIQPAELGDSAVYLCASSLDEGAYEQYFGPGTRLTVT.

The chain employs TRBV9 and TRBJ1-1, with a weak D call TRBD1 (6 bases). Germline CDR1 is SGDLS and CDR2 is YYNGEE. Trimming cost V 3 bases and J 5 bases, with 20 bases left between them. The CDR3 has 16 amino acids. The DNA for the CDR3 is TGTGCCAGCAGCGCCCGAGCCAAAAGGGGGTCGACTGAAGCTTTCTTT. It translates to CASSARAKRGSTEAFF.

This clone was counted a few times. The chain is built from TRBV6-5 and TRBJ1-6; D is uncertain. Between the trimmed V and J ends, which lost 6 bases and 9 bases, there was a span of 12 bases. Germline V gene lookup returns CDR1 MNHEY and CDR2 SVGAGI. The CDR3 loop spans 13 amino acids. The CDR3 protein is CASRINFGSPLHF. In DNA, the CDR3 is TGTGCCAGCAGAATTAATTTCGGTTCACCCCTCCACTTT.

The J gene is TRBJ2-1, the V gene TRBV30; TRBD2 matches at 7 bases. The CDR3 runs to 13 residues. Germline values: CDR1 GTSNPN, CDR2 SVGIG (reference sequence). V lost 8 bases to trimming and J lost 9 bases; unmatched junction nucleotides: 13. The CDR3 loop is CAGATLLASEQFF. CDR3 bases: TGTGCCGGGGCCACTTTACTAGCGAGTGAGCAGTTCTTC.

This rearrangement joins TRBV20-1 to TRBJ1-2; D unclear. The CDR3 has 11 amino acids. The V end was cut by 5 bases, the J end by 4 bases, with 8 bases between. CDR1 DFQATT and CDR2 SNEGSKA come from the germline V gene (reference sequence). CDR3 coding DNA: TGCAGTGCTCGCCCGGGCTATGGCTACACCTTC. Protein: CSARPGYGYTF.

This chain joins TRBV19 and TRBJ1-5; no clear D. In germline, CDR1 is LNHDA, CDR2 SQIVND (reference sequence). CDR3 length equals 15 residues. Trimming cost V 3 bases and J 2 bases, with 11 bases left between them. The CDR3 spells CASSIILVGNQPQHF. The CDR3 region has the DNA TGTGCCAGTAGTATTATCCTTGTTGGCAATCAGCCCCAGCATTTT.

This CDR3 reads CASSFWLLTDTQYF. The CDR3 region has the DNA TGTGCCAGCAGCTTCTGGCTGTTAACAGATACGCAGTATTTT. The J gene is TRBJ2-3, the V gene TRBV7-2, with D uncertain. CDR1 is SGHTA and CDR2 is FQGNSA in the germline V gene. V was clipped by 3 bases and J by 3 bases, with 10 bases between them. The CDR3 sequence is 14 residues long.

The chain carries TRBV4-3 and TRBJ2-1; TRBD2 matches at 16 bases. From germline, CDR1 is LGHNA and CDR2 YSLEER. V lost 0 bases to trimming and J lost 6 bases; unmatched junction nucleotides: 5. The CDR3 runs 18 residues. The CDR3 spells CASSQDYGTSGGANEQFF. In DNA form, the CDR3 reads TGCGCCAGCAGCCAAGATTATGGGACTAGCGGGGGGGCCAATGAGCAGTTCTTC.

CDR3 region: CASSSHRGLTNEKLFF. The DNA for the CDR3 is TGTGCCAGCAGCTCTCACAGGGGGCTTACTAATGAAAAACTGTTTTTT. This sequence joins TRBV7-3 and TRBJ1-4, with 9 bases aligning to TRBD1. Per the germline V gene, CDR1 is SGHTA and CDR2 is FQGTGA. CDR3 length: 16 amino acids. Trimming cost V 4 bases and J 2 bases; bases outside gene matches: 5. Based on the CDR3 plus reference TRBV7-3 and TRBJ1-4, the full variable domain is GAGVSQTPSNKVTEKGKYVELRCDPISGHTALYWYRQSLGQGPEFLIYFQGTGAADDSGLPNDRFFAVRPEGSVSTLKIQRTERGDSAVYLCASSSHRGLTNEKLFFGSGTQLSVL.

The chain couples TRBV6-1 to TRBJ2-1, with TRBD1 matching over 8 bases. Germline lookup yields CDR1 MNHNS and CDR2 SASEGT. This CDR3 is 14 amino acids long. The junction had 9 bases not matched to a gene; V was cut back by 7 bases and J by 7 bases. The CDR3 region is CASTLDRVRNEQFF. In nucleotides, the CDR3 is TGTGCCAGCACCCTGGACAGGGTACGGAATGAGCAGTTCTTC.

The chain recombines TRBV5-1 with TRBJ1-1; D remains unclear. CDR1 is SGHRS and CDR2 is YFSETQ in the germline V gene. There are 14 residues in the CDR3. V lost 4 bases and J 3 bases, leaving 13 bases between the germline ends. The CDR3 DNA is TGCGCCAGCAGCGAACATAGCCAGTACACTGAAGCTTTCTTT. This translates into CASSEHSQYTEAFF.

The CDR3 sequence: CASSESGSLSYNEQFF. The CDR3 DNA sequence: TGTGCCAGCAGTGAAAGCGGCTCTCTCTCCTACAATGAGCAGTTCTTC. This rearrangement joins TRBV2 to TRBJ2-1, with a tentative D call TRBD2 (5 bases). The CDR3 loop spans 16 amino acids. V lost 2 bases, J lost 0 bases, and 11 bases lay in between. CDR1 SNHLY and CDR2 FYNNEI come from the germline V gene.

In its sample, this clone was seen once. The V call is TRBV18, the J call TRBJ1-2; 7 positions agree with TRBD1. The CDR3 covers 14 residues. V shed 1 base and J 5 bases; nucleotides not matched to a gene: 4. Germline V gene lookup returns CDR1 KGHSH and CDR2 LQKENI. CDR3 sequence (DNA): TGTGCCAGCTCACCACAGGGGGCTGAGTATGGCTACACCTTC. Its protein product is CASSPQGAEYGYTF.

V and J are TRBV4-3 and TRBJ2-3; 7 nucleotides line up with TRBD2. V lost 0 bases, J lost 2 bases, and 8 bases stayed unmatched. The CDR3 is 17 residues long. Germline assignment: CDR1 LGHNA and CDR2 YSLEER. The CDR3 DNA sequence: TGCGCCAGCAGCCAAGAAGACAGCGGGGTTATCACAGATACGCAGTATTTT. This translates into CASSQEDSGVITDTQYF.

The rearrangement links TRBV9 to TRBJ2-1; 16 bases are a match to TRBD2. Germline loops: CDR1 SGDLS, CDR2 YYNGEE. The V gene end was trimmed by 4 bases and the J gene end by 9 bases; junction bases not matched to a gene: 7. The CDR3 spans 16 residues. CDR3 residues: CASSPGLAGGLVEQFF. CDR3 in DNA: TGTGCCAGCAGCCCGGGACTAGCGGGGGGGCTTGTTGAGCAGTTCTTC.